These 21 T cell receptor beta chains were sequenced from one sample in a study of blood T cell repertoires in COVID-19. Sequenced by immunoSEQ multiplex PCR; TCRdb stores in-frame clones only, minus some. This table has over 200,000 clones, 65% to 90% appearing once. Sequenced: PBMCs or T cells enriched from blood (not recorded which). These receptors all come from a man between 18 and 35 years old who had recovered from COVID-19.

This clone showed up just once. This chain uses TRBV9 with TRBJ2-1, with 9 nucleotides matching TRBD2. Germline-derived CDR1 and CDR2 are SGDLS and YYNGEE. The CDR3 has 15 residues. J gave up 6 bases and V 0 bases, and 4 bases lay outside the gene matches. This CDR3 reads CASSVGLAGFNEQFF. DNA for the CDR3: TGTGCCAGCAGCGTAGGCCTAGCGGGATTCAATGAGCAGTTCTTC.

The rearrangement links TRBV7-2 to TRBJ1-2; 7 nucleotides align to TRBD1. CDR3 length: 17 amino acids. J was trimmed by 3 bases and V by 1 base; bases with no gene match: 11. In germline, CDR1 is SGHTA, CDR2 FQGNSA. CDR3: CASSLGVRDRTYYGYTF. In nucleotides, the CDR3 is TGTGCCAGCAGCTTAGGGGTTCGGGACAGAACTTACTATGGCTACACCTTC.

The V call is TRBV6-1, the J call TRBJ2-7; 9 positions match TRBD1. The V and J ends lost 2 bases and 2 bases, in that order; junction bases with no gene match: 7. This CDR3 contains 16 residues. Germline V gene sequence: CDR1 MNHNS, CDR2 SASEGT. CDR3 DNA sequence: TGTGCCAGCAGTGAAAGGACAGGGGTAGGGCCCTACGAGCAGTACTTC. It translates to CASSERTGVGPYEQYF.

The chain is built from TRBV28 and TRBJ2-7; TRBD2 matches at 10 bases. The CDR3 length is 17 residues. CDR1 MDHEN and CDR2 SYDVKM come from the germline V gene. The V segment lost 1 base and the J segment 4 bases; nucleotides outside the gene matches: 10. The DNA for the CDR3 is TGTGCCAGCAGTTTATCCCAAACTAGCGGGGTATTTTACGAGCAGTACTTC. Translation: CASSLSQTSGVFYEQYF.

V usage is TRBV7-3 and J usage is TRBJ1-1; TRBD1 matches at 7 bases. This CDR3 comprises 14 residues. The ends lost 4 bases at V and 1 base at J; junction bases unmatched: 3. Germline V lookup: CDR1 SGHTA, CDR2 FQGTGA. CDR3 region: CASSSQGWNTEAFF. As DNA, the CDR3 is TGTGCCAGCAGCTCACAGGGGTGGAACACTGAAGCTTTCTTT.

V and J are TRBV2 and TRBJ2-1; 13 positions match TRBD2. Germline values: CDR1 SNHLY, CDR2 FYNNEI. With 4 bases clipped from V and 6 bases from J, the junction kept 6 bases outside the gene matches. CDR3 length: 16 amino acids. CDR3 coding DNA: TGTGCCAGCAGTGGATGGACTAGCGGGGGATCCAATGAGCAGTTCTTC. This sequence encodes CASSGWTSGGSNEQFF.

The V gene is TRBV5-1, the J gene TRBJ1-6; TRBD1 matches 7 bases. J gave up 7 bases and V 4 bases, and 5 bases lay outside the gene matches. This CDR3 spans 14 amino acids. Looked up from germline, CDR1 is SGHRS and CDR2 is YFSETQ. The CDR3, as DNA: TGCGCCAGCAGCATGGGGACAGAAAATTCACCCCTCCACTTT. It is translated as CASSMGTENSPLHF.

The CDR3 loop is CAAGLTNEKLFF. The CDR3 DNA reads TGTGCCGCGGGGCTTACTAATGAAAAACTGTTTTTT. The rearrangement uses TRBV2 and TRBJ1-4; possibly TRBD1 for D (5 bases). The CDR3 runs 12 residues. V was clipped by 11 bases and J by 2 bases, with 9 bases between them. The V gene's germline CDR1 is SNHLY and CDR2 FYNNEI.

The V and J genes are TRBV5-6 and TRBJ1-2, with D hard to call. This CDR3 contains 14 residues. V was pared by 2 bases and J by 1 base, with 9 bases between. Germline-derived CDR1 and CDR2 are SGHDT and YYEEEE. The CDR3 DNA reads as TGTGCCAGCAGCTTCCCGGGGATTAACTATGGCTACACCTTC. It translates to CASSFPGINYGYTF. Based on the CDR3 plus reference TRBV5-6 and TRBJ1-2, the full variable domain is DAGVTQSPTHLIKTRGQQVTLRCSPKSGHDTVSWYQQALGQGPQFIFQYYEEEERQRGNFPDRFSGHQFPNYSSELNVNALLLGDSALYLCASSFPGINYGYTFGSGTRLTVV.

The chain joins TRBV7-9 to TRBJ1-2, with 7 bases fitting TRBD1. CDR1 and CDR2 (germline): SEHNR, FQNEAQ (reference sequence). V lost 6 bases, J lost 2 bases, and 6 bases stayed unmatched. The CDR3 is made up of 14 amino acids. In DNA, the CDR3 is TGTGCCAGCAGTTTGGGACAGCTAAACTATGGCTACACCTTC. The encoded protein is CASSLGQLNYGYTF.

This clone was detected once. The rearrangement links TRBV18 to TRBJ2-3; TRBD1 is a possible D gene (5 bases). The germline V and J ends were trimmed by 0 bases and 9 bases, with 13 bases remaining between them. Germline CDR1 and CDR2: KGHSH and LQKENI. The CDR3 covers 14 residues. As DNA, the CDR3 is TGTGCCAGCTCACCACCCAAGGGGTCGCGGACGCAGTATTTT. The encoded protein is CASSPPKGSRTQYF.

About this clone itself: This specimen includes other DNA sequences encoding the same CDR3. CDR3 sequence (DNA): TGCGCCAGCAGCTCGGGACAGGGGCAGGAGACCCAGTACTTC. It translates to CASSSGQGQETQYF. This chain joins TRBV5-1 and TRBJ2-5; 10 nucleotides line up with TRBD1. The germline V gene has CDR1 SGHRS and CDR2 YFSETQ. The CDR3 contains 14 residues. V shed 3 bases and J 5 bases; nucleotides not matched to a gene: 4.

This chain joins TRBV6-4 and TRBJ2-7; D is perhaps TRBD1 (6 bases). V shed 5 bases and J shed 2 bases, with 19 bases lying between them. CDR1 is MRHNA and CDR2 is SNTAGT in the germline V gene. The CDR3 spans 16 residues. CDR3 region: CASSSPGEVAPYEQYF. CDR3 bases: TGTGCCAGCAGTTCCCCAGGGGAAGTCGCTCCCTACGAGCAGTACTTC.

The rearrangement uses TRBV4-1 and TRBJ2-5; 7 nucleotides align to TRBD2. This CDR3 is built from 18 residues. The germline V gene encodes CDR1 MGHRA and CDR2 YSYEKL. The V and J ends lost 3 bases and 5 bases, in that order; junction bases with no gene match: 18. For the CDR3, the DNA is TGCGCCAGCAGCCAGGGCTGGGGTGGTTCGGGAGGTGTTGAGACCCAGTACTTC. Amino acid sequence: CASSQGWGGSGGVETQYF.

This clone appeared once. The gene calls are TRBV6-1 and TRBJ2-4, with 7 bases matching TRBD1. Trimming cost V 4 bases and J 1 base; bases outside gene matches: 7. CDR1 and CDR2 from the germline V gene are MNHNS and SASEGT. This CDR3 is 16 amino acids long. The CDR3 loop reads CASSVQGVGAKNIQYF. In DNA form, the CDR3 reads TGTGCCAGCAGTGTCCAGGGGGTGGGGGCCAAAAACATTCAGTACTTC.

The DNA for the CDR3 is TGTGCCTGGAGCATGGCTTACGAGCAGTACTTC. Translating it yields CAWSMAYEQYF. The J gene is TRBJ2-7, the V gene TRBV30; D remains ambiguous. Germline V gives CDR1 GTSNPN, CDR2 SVGIG (reference sequence). V lost 3 bases to trimming and J lost 4 bases, with 7 bases between them. The length of the CDR3 is 11 residues.

The chain recombines TRBV19 with TRBJ1-3; D is possibly TRBD1 (5 bases). The CDR3 contains 13 residues. V was pared by 10 bases and J by 2 bases, with 12 bases between. The V gene's germline CDR1 is LNHDA and CDR2 SQIVND (reference sequence). This chain's CDR3 is CATSQGPGNTIYF. CDR3 coding DNA: TGTGCCACCTCCCAGGGCCCTGGAAACACCATATATTTT.

The V and J genes are TRBV7-9 and TRBJ1-2, with TRBD1 identical over 11 bases. The CDR3 has 15 amino acids. Per the germline V gene, CDR1 is SEHNR and CDR2 is FQNEAQ (reference sequence). The V segment lost 4 bases and the J segment 6 bases; nucleotides outside the gene matches: 7. DNA for the CDR3: TGTGCCAGCAGCTCATCCGGGACAGGGGGAGATGGCTACACCTTC. It is translated as CASSSSGTGGDGYTF.

The rearrangement uses TRBV5-4 and TRBJ2-7, with D perhaps matching TRBD1 (5 bases). Trimming pared 0 bases from V and 5 bases from J, leaving 12 bases between. The CDR3 spans 14 residues. Per germline, CDR1 SGHNT and CDR2 YYREEE (reference sequence). The CDR3 coding sequence is TGTGCCAGCAGCTTGGCCCAGGGTTCTAACGAGCAGTACTTC. Protein: CASSLAQGSNEQYF.

The chain links TRBV19 to TRBJ2-7, with TRBD1 matching 9 bases. This CDR3 comprises 15 residues. CDR1 LNHDA and CDR2 SQIVND come from the germline V gene (reference sequence). V trimming: 5 bases; J trimming: 2 bases; junction bases outside the gene matches: 7. CDR3 sequence: CASSLGQGTAYEQYF. The CDR3 bases are TGTGCCAGTAGTCTCGGACAGGGGACGGCCTACGAGCAGTACTTC.

The genes are TRBV19 and TRBJ2-7, with 12 bases aligning to TRBD2. The CDR3 length is 16 residues. V shed 4 bases, J shed 5 bases, and the junction held 9 bases outside the gene matches. Germline V gene lookup returns CDR1 LNHDA and CDR2 SQIVND (reference sequence). CDR3 in amino acids: CASSNLPGLAGHEQYF. CDR3 DNA: TGTGCCAGTAGTAACCTCCCGGGACTAGCGGGCCACGAGCAGTACTTC.